This TCR beta chain was sequenced during a study of cytomegalovirus exposure and HLA in healthy donors. Regarding the study as a whole: Earlier analysis yielded a pattern in which most TCR beta V segments were productive about 90% or about 30% of the time. Because they were indistinguishable, some V segments, including TRBV6-2 and TRBV6-3, were excluded.

The donors (healthy individuals) were bone marrow donors. The germline V gene has CDR1 SGHTA and CDR2 FQGNSA. V shed 1 base, J shed 0 bases, and the junction held 4 bases outside the gene matches. The CDR3 is 16 residues long. In the case of this clone: Its antigen remains unknown.

In the PCR, 60 Vbeta and 13 Jbeta primers were used. As handled by the study authors: An analysis that came later counted 77 million or so unique TCR beta chains, approximately 11 million shared. Data came from immunoSEQ multiplex PCR; TCRdb stores just in-frame clones and leaves some out. The DNA gave D and trimming, while V, J and clone size come from that table. The table includes more than 150,000 clones, over 80% detected once. The specimen was PBMCs. The sequence derives from a man in his forties in good health and CMV-seronegative. This chain links TRBV7-2 with TRBJ2-7, with 9 bases aligning to TRBD2. CDR3 DNA: TGTGCCAGCAGCTTAGTGCTAGCGGGGTACTCCTACGAGCAGTACTTC. Its protein product is CASSLVLAGYSYEQYF.